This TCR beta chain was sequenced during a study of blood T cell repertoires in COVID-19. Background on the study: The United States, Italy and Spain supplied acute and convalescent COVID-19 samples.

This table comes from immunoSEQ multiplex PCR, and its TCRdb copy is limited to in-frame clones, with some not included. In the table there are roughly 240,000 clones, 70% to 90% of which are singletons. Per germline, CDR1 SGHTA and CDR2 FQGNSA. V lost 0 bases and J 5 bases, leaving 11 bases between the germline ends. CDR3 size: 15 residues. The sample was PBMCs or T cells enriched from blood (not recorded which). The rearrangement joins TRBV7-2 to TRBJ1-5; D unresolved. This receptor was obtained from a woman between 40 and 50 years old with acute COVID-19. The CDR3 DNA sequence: TGTGCCAGCAGCTTAGCCCTTCAGGATTATCAGCCCCAGCATTTT. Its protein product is CASSLALQDYQPQHF.